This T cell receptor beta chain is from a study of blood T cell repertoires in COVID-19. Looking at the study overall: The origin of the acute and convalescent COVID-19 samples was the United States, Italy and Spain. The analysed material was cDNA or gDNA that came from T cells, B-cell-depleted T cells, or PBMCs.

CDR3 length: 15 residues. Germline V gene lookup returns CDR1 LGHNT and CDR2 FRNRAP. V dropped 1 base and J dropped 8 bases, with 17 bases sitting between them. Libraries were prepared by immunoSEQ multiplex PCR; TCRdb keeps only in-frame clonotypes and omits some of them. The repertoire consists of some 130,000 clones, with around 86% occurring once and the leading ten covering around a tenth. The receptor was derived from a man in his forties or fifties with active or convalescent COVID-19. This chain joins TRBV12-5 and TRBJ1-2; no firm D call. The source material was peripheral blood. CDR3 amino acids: CASGLATTRTGGYTF. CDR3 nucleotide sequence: TGTGCTAGTGGTTTGGCCACCACGAGGACGGGAGGCTACACCTTC.